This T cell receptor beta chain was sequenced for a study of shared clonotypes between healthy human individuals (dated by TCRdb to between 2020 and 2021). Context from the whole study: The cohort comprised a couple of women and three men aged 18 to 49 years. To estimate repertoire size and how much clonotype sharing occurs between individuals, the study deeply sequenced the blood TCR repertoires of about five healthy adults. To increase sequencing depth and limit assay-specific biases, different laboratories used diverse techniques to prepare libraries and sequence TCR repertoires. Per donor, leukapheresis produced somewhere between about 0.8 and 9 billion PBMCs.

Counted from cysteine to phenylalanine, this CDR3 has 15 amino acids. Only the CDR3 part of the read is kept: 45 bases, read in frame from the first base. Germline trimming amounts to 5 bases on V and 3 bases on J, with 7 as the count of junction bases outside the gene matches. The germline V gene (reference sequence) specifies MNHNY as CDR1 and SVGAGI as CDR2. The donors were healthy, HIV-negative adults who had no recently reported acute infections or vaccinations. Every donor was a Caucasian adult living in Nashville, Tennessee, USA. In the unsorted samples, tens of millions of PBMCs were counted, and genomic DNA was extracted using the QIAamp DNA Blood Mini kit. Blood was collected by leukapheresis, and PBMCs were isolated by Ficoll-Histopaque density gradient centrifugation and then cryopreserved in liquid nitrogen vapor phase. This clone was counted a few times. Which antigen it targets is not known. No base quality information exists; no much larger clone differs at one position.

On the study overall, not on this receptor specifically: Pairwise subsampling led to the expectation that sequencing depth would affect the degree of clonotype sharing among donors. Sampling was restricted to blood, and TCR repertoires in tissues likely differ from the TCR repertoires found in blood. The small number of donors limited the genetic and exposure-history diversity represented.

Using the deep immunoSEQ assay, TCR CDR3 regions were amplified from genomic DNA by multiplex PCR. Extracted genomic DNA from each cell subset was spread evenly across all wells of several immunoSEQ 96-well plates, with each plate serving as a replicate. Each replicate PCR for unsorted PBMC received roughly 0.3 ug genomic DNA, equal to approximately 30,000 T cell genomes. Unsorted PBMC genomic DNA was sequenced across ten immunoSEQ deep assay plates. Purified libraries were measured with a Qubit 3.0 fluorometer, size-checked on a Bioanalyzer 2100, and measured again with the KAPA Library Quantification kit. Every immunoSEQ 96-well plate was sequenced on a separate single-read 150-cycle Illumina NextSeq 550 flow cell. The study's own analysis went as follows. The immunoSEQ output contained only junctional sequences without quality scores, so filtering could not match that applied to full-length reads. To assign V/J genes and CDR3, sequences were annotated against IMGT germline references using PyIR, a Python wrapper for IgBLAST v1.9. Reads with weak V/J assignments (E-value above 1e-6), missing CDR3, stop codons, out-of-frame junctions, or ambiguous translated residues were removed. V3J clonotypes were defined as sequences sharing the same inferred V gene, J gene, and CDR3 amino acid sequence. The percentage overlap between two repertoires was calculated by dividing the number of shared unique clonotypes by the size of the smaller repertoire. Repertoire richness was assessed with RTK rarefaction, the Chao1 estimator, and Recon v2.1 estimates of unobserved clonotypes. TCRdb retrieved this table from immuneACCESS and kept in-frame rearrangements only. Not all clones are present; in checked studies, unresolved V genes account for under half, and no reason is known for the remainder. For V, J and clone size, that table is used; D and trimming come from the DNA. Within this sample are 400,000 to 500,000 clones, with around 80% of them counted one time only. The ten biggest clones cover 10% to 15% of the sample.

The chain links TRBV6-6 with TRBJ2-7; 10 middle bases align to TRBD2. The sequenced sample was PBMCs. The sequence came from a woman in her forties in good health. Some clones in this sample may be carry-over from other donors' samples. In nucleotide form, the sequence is TGTGCCAGCAGTCCTAAACTAGCGGGACTCTACGAGCAGTACTTC. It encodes CASSPKLAGLYEQYF.